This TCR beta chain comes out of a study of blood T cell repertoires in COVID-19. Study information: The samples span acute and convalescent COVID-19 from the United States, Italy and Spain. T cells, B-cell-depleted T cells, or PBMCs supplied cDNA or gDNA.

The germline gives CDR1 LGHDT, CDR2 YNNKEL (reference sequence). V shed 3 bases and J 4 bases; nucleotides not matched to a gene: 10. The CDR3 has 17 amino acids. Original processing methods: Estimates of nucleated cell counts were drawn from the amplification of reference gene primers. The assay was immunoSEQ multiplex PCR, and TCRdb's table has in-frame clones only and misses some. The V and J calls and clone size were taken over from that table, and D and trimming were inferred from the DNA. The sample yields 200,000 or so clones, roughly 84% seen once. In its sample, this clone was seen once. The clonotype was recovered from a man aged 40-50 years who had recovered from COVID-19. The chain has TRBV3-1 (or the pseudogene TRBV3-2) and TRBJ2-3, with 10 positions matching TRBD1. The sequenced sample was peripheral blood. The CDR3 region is CASSHLTGDRGPDTQYF. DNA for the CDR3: TGTGCCAGCAGCCACCTGACGGGGGACAGGGGCCCAGATACGCAGTATTTT.